The T cell receptor (beta chain) described here comes from a study of blood T cell repertoires in COVID-19. The wider study: There were acute and convalescent COVID-19 samples, and they came from the United States, Italy and Spain. Sources were T cells, B-cell-depleted T cells, or PBMCs; the material itself was cDNA or gDNA.

Per germline, CDR1 KGHDR and CDR2 SFDVKD. Trimming stripped 3 bases from V and 4 bases from J, with 15 bases between. This CDR3 has 16 amino acids. Profiling relied on immunoSEQ multiplex PCR, and the TCRdb table lists in-frame clones only, not all of them. The table shows some 99,000 clones, with 75% to 85% occurring only once. This clone has only a few counts. This TCR came from a man in his sixties or seventies with acute or convalescent COVID-19. The genes are TRBV24-1 and TRBJ2-1; D uncertain. Source material: peripheral blood. The CDR3 DNA reads as TGTGCCACCAGTGATGCGACGGGTAGACCTTACAATGAGCAGTTCTTC. This codes for CATSDATGRPYNEQFF.